The T cell receptor beta chain described here comes from a study of beta chain features in type 1 diabetes. Study outcomes and limitations: Patients and controls would be equally affected if PCR favored shorter templates. For TCRB rearrangement, an influence of HLA type remained unresolved here. Sequencing from cDNA could over-represent high-TCR-expressing cells.

Since all of the isolated RNA was reverse transcribed, expressed TCRB transcripts were what got sequenced. Naive, central memory and regulatory T cell samples produced a mean of approximately 3.6 million reads. The table came from immunoSEQ multiplex PCR; TCRdb's copy has only in-frame clones and leaves some out. The data show fewer than 900,000 clones, with roughly 16% seen just once and 0.02% to 0.03% held by the top ten. From germline, CDR1 is MNHEY and CDR2 SVGAGI. CDR3 length: 12 amino acids. The ends were cut back, 6 bases at V and 4 bases at J, with 10 bases in the middle. This clone was detected only a few times. Antigen specificity is unknown.

Input material: naive CD4+ T cells from blood. This receptor was identified in a woman aged 18-29 years in good health. V gene TRBV6-5 combines with J gene TRBJ2-7; D unresolved. CDR3 sequence reads: CASSDGRYEQYF. The DNA for the CDR3 is TGTGCCAGCAGCGACGGACGTTACGAGCAGTACTTC.